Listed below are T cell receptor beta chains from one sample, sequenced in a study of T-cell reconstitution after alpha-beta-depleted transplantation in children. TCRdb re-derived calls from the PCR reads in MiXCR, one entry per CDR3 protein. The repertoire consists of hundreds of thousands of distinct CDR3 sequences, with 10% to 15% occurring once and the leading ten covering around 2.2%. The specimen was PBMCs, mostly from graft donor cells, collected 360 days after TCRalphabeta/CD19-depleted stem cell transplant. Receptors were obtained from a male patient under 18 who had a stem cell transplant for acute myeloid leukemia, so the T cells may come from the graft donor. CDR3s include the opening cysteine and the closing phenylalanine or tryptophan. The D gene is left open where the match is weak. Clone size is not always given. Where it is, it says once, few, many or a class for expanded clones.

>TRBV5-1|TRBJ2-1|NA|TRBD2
CASSLEGTSNNEQFF
TGCGCCAGCAGCTTGGAGGGGACTAGTAACAATGAGCAGTTCTTC
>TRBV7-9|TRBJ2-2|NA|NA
CASSLASQTGELFF
TGTGCCAGCAGCTTAGCAAGCCAGACCGGGGAGCTGTTTTTT
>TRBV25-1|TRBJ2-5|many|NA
CASSDSGRSETQYF
TGTGCCAGCAGTGACTCGGGAAGGTCGGAGACCCAGTACTTC
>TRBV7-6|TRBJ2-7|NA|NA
CASSRRLVDSSYEQYF
TGTGCCAGCAGCCGCAGACTAGTCGACAGCTCCTACGAGCAGTACTTC
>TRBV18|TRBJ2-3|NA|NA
CASSPRTDSTDTQYF
TGTGCCAGCTCACCGCGGACGGACAGCACAGATACGCAGTATTTT
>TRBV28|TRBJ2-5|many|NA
CASSYLALGGTSETQYF
TGTGCCAGCAGTTACCTGGCCCTAGGCGGGACATCGGAGACCCAGTACTTC
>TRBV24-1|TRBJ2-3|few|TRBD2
CATNSKTSSTDTQYF
TGTGCCACCAACTCTAAGACTAGCAGCACAGATACGCAGTATTTT
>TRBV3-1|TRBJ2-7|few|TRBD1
CASSPAPGTAYEQYF
TGTGCCAGCAGCCCCGCCCCCGGGACAGCCTACGAGCAGTACTTC
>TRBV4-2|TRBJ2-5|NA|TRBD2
CASSPKAVPASGIGGRETQYF
TGTGCCAGCAGCCCAAAAGCGGTCCCCGCTAGCGGGATCGGAGGTAGGGAGACCCAGTACTTC
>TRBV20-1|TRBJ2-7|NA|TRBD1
CSATGQGSYEQYF
TGCAGCGCTACGGGACAGGGATCCTACGAGCAGTACTTC
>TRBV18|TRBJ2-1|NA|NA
CASSPGTEGGQRYNEQFF
TGTGCCAGCTCACCCGGGACAGAGGGGGGACAACGCTACAATGAGCAGTTCTTC
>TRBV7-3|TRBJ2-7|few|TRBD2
CASSATGTSGTHSYEQYF
TGTGCCAGCAGCGCCACCGGGACTAGCGGGACTCACTCCTACGAGCAGTACTTC
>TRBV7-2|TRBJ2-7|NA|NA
CASSRRGPSSYEQYF
TGTGCCAGCAGCCGCAGGGGTCCCAGCTCCTACGAGCAGTACTTC
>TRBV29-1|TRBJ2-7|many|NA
CSVEVQGSSYEQYF
TGCAGCGTTGAAGTCCAGGGTAGCTCCTACGAGCAGTACTTC
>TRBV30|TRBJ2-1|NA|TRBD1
CAWSKGTALEQFF
TGTGCCTGGAGTAAAGGGACAGCCTTAGAGCAGTTCTTC
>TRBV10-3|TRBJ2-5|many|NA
CAISEGTEVETQYF
TGTGCCATCAGTGAGGGTACTGAGGTGGAGACCCAGTACTTC
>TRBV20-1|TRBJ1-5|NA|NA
CSARGAGSQPQHF
TGCAGTGCTAGGGGGGCAGGGAGTCAGCCCCAGCATTTT